This T cell receptor beta chain was sequenced in a study of T cells after posttransplantation cyclophosphamide. Study-level findings and limits: TRB clonality was highly associated with recipient CMV seropositivity and reactivation.

This clone was seen at least ten times. Its matching antigen is unknown. CDR3 size: 16 residues. V trimming: 4 bases; J trimming: 8 bases; junction bases outside the gene matches: 12. Germline V lookup: CDR1 MNHEY, CDR2 SVGEGT. Profiling relied on immunoSEQ multiplex PCR, and the TCRdb table lists in-frame clones only, not all of them. Observed in the sample are over 25,000 clones, none of them singletons. Sequencing was performed on PBMCs. The J gene is TRBJ2-1, the V gene TRBV6-2 or TRBV6-3; TRBD1 agrees at 9 bases. This receptor was identified in a woman younger than 45 in good health and a related stem cell transplant donor. CDR3 amino acids: CASSLPVRTGVDEQFF. The CDR3 DNA is TGTGCCAGCAGTTTGCCAGTACGGACAGGGGTTGATGAGCAGTTCTTC.